This T cell receptor (beta chain) appears in the sequencing data of a study of tumor-infiltrating lymphocytes in primary liver carcinoma. In the case of this clonotype: The junction departs from the called germline gene at one end, perhaps through a read error.

Between roughly 17 and 33 mg of unsorted bulk tissue served as the source from which RNA and DNA were co-extracted. Surgical resection served as treatment for the primary liver carcinoma of these patients. The germline V gene encodes CDR1 SGHDT and CDR2 YYEEEE. The length of the CDR3 is 16 residues. The template, approximately 500 ng total RNA, yielded TCR beta cDNA made with a constant-region primer. Sequencing libraries for TCR beta derived from three nested multiplex PCR rounds that used slightly modified ARM-PCR. The first two PCR rounds used TRBV1-TRBV30 forward primers with a C-beta reverse primer, about 10 cycles each. TCRdb recomputed calls from the multiplex PCR reads with MiXCR, one row per CDR3 protein. This sample has 90,000 to 150,000 distinct CDR3 sequences; about two thirds occur once, and the top ten carry 8.1%.

The sample comprised tumor-adjacent normal liver tissue. The TCR was taken from a woman aged 55-69 years with primary liver carcinoma and hepatitis B virus infection. The chain joins TRBV5-6 to TRBJ2-3; the D gene could be TRBD1 or TRBD2 (5 bases each). The CDR3 is CASTLLGREQADTQYF. The CDR3 DNA reads as TGTGCCAGCACCTTGCTGGGCAGGGAGCAGGCAGATACGCAGTATTTT. The entire variable domain, with the rest obtained from reference TRBV5-6 and TRBJ2-3, is as follows: DAGVTQSPTHLIKTRGQQVTLRCSPKSGHDTVSWYQQALGQGPQFIFQYYEEEERQRGNFPDRFSGHQFPNYSSELNVNALLLGDSALYLCASTLLGREQADTQYFGPGTRLTVL.